One sample yielded the 8 T cell receptor beta chains listed below, sequenced in a study of neurological immune-mediated disorders. One entry per CDR3 protein results from TCRdb running MiXCR on the 5' RACE reads. The table shows some 30,000 distinct CDR3 sequences, with approximately 22% occurring only once. What was sequenced was CD4+ T cells from blood. Receptors were obtained from a man in his forties or fifties with HTLV-1-associated myelopathy (HAM/TSP).

This clonotype was counted at least ten times. This chain joins TRBV5-5 and TRBJ1-2; TRBD1 might be the D (6 bases). The CDR3 consists of 14 residues. The ends were cut back, 0 bases at V and 0 bases at J, with 6 bases in the middle. Germline assignment: CDR1 SGHKS and CDR2 YYEKEE (reference sequence). CDR3 sequence (DNA): TGTGCCAGCAGCTTGGACAGGGCTAACTATGGCTACACCTTC. Translating it yields CASSLDRANYGYTF.

The chain has TRBV20-1 and TRBJ2-1, with 7 positions matching TRBD2. CDR3 length: 15 amino acids. CDR1 is DFQATT, CDR2 SNEGSKA, per germline (reference sequence). Trimming removed 5 bases from V and 7 bases from J; junction bases left unmatched: 14. CDR3 loop: CSARSSGVQYNEQFF. The DNA of the CDR3 is TGCAGTGCTCGATCGAGCGGGGTACAATATAATGAGCAGTTCTTC.

This clonotype was observed at least ten times. The DNA for the CDR3 is TGCAGCGTGGGTTGGGGCAATCAGCCCCAGCATTTT. Translated, it gives CSVGWGNQPQHF. This chain joins TRBV29-1 and TRBJ1-5; D is unresolved. Trimming stripped 6 bases from V and 2 bases from J, with 8 bases between. CDR3 size: 12 residues. Looked up from germline, CDR1 is SQVTM and CDR2 is ANQGSEA.

This clonotype is labeled medium-sized (0.01 to 0.1%). This chain joins TRBV20-1 and TRBJ2-4, with a possible D match to TRBD2 (5 bases). This CDR3 region has 16 residues. V lost 6 bases and J lost 0, with 18 bases in between. Germline assignment: CDR1 DFQATT and CDR2 SNEGSKA (reference sequence). CDR3 region: CSAREGPDLAKNIQYF. As DNA, the CDR3 is TGCAGTGCCCGAGAGGGCCCAGATCTAGCCAAAAACATTCAGTACTTC.

This clonotype was counted many times. This chain joins TRBV5-1 and TRBJ1-6; D unresolved. The CDR3 has 14 amino acids. V shed 0 bases and J shed 10 bases, with 11 bases lying between them. The germline V gene has CDR1 SGHRS and CDR2 YFSETQ. The CDR3 DNA follows: TGCGCCAGCAGCTTGGGAGCCAGCGGGTCACCCCTCCACTTT. Translation gives CASSLGASGSPLHF.

This clonotype was recorded at least ten times. The chain is built from TRBV7-3 and TRBJ2-7; weak D call: TRBD1 (5 bases). V was trimmed by 3 bases and J by 3 bases, leaving 9 bases between them. Germline-derived CDR1 and CDR2 are SGHTA and FQGTGA. The CDR3 loop spans 13 amino acids. CDR3 nucleotide sequence: TGTGCCAGCAGCTTTGACAGTTACTACGAGCAGTACTTC. As protein: CASSFDSYYEQYF.

There are many counts of this clonotype. CDR3 bases: TGCGCCAGCAGTTTTGGGGGGACTAGCCGCAATGAGCAGTTCTTC. Protein product: CASSFGGTSRNEQFF. The gene calls are TRBV5-1 and TRBJ2-1, with 9 bases identical to TRBD2. The V gene end was trimmed by 5 bases and the J gene end by 6 bases; junction bases not matched to a gene: 9. Germline values: CDR1 SGHRS, CDR2 YFSETQ. The CDR3 totals 15 residues.

V is TRBV20-1 and J is TRBJ1-5; 11 bases match TRBD1. With 3 bases clipped from V and 8 bases from J, the junction kept 3 bases outside the gene matches. CDR3 length equals 13 residues. Per the germline V gene, CDR1 is DFQATT and CDR2 is SNEGSKA (reference sequence). As DNA, the CDR3 is TGCAGTGCTAGGGGACAGGGGGTGGAGCCCCAGCATTTT. Translation: CSARGQGVEPQHF.